This TCR beta chain was sequenced in a study of T cell clonality in common variable immunodeficiency. Measured with immunoSEQ multiplex PCR; TCRdb has only the in-frame clones, and not every one. The table lists 60,000 to 75,000 clones, no singletons, with approximately 1.7% in the top ten. The CDR3 has 17 residues. Germline V gene lookup returns CDR1 MNHEY and CDR2 SVGEGT. J lost 8 bases, V lost 7 bases, and 14 bases had no gene match. This clone has ten or more counts. The CDR3 is cut off 3 residues early in the read; its end comes from the germline J gene. The sequence derives from a person aged 18-70 years in good health. This chain uses TRBV6-2 or TRBV6-3 with TRBJ2-1; the match to TRBD2 covers 13 bases. The specimen was peripheral blood mononuclear cells. The CDR3 bases that were read are TGTGCCAGCACCCACCGGACTAGCGGGAGCTCCGCCTATGAG. This translates into CASTHRTSGSSAYE. The complete CDR3 sequence is CASTHRTSGSSAYEQFF.